The next 6 T cell receptor beta chains were all read from a single sample in a study of cytomegalovirus exposure and HLA in healthy donors. A multiplex PCR was run with 60 Vbeta primers and 13 Jbeta primers. TCRdb's copy holds only in-frame clones and misses some; the assay was immunoSEQ multiplex PCR. The table lists 180,000 or so clones, around 80% of them singletons. The sample was PBMCs. The source of these receptors is a woman aged 30 to 39 in good health and CMV-seronegative.

The sample holds a few counts of this clone. Written as DNA, the CDR3 is TGTGCCAGCAGCCTGACCAGCGGGGCTGACTACGAGCAGTACTTC. Translation gives CASSLTSGADYEQYF. V and J are TRBV11-2 and TRBJ2-7, with TRBD2 matching 7 bases. V dropped 5 bases and J dropped 3; count of bases not matched to a gene: 10. Germline V lookup: CDR1 SGHAT, CDR2 FQNNGV. The CDR3 has 15 residues.

This chain connects TRBV27 to TRBJ2-7; TRBD1 matches at 7 bases. CDR1 is MNHEY, CDR2 SMNVEV, per germline (reference sequence). The CDR3 covers 11 residues. With 10 bases clipped from V and 6 bases from J, the junction kept 6 bases outside the gene matches. The DNA for the CDR3 is TGTGCCACCCACAGGGGCCCCGAGCAGTACTTC. It codes for CATHRGPEQYF.

The V gene is TRBV6-1, the J gene TRBJ1-4, with 10 nucleotides matching TRBD1. This CDR3 comprises 16 residues. Germline CDR1 MNHNS, CDR2 SASEGT. J was trimmed by 4 bases and V by 2 bases; bases with no gene match: 4. CDR3: CASSEWRDRGNEKLFF. The DNA for the CDR3 is TGTGCCAGCAGTGAATGGAGGGACAGGGGTAATGAAAAACTGTTTTTT.

The genes are TRBV10-2 and TRBJ1-3, with 9 nucleotides matching TRBD1. This CDR3 comprises 15 residues. V lost 7 bases, J lost 4 bases, and 8 bases stayed unmatched. CDR1 WSHSY and CDR2 SAAADI come from the germline V gene. In nucleotides, the CDR3 is TGCGCCAGCACCCAGGGGACAGGGCGAGGAAACACCATATATTTT. As protein: CASTQGTGRGNTIYF.

This clone was counted once. The rearrangement joins TRBV11-2 to TRBJ2-1; 8 bases fit TRBD2. The trim removed 0 bases at V and 12 bases at J, leaving 4 bases unmatched. From germline, CDR1 is SGHAT and CDR2 FQNNGV. This CDR3 spans 13 amino acids. The CDR3 bases are TGTGCCAGCAGCTTAGAGGCGGCGGGGGGGCAGTTCTTC. It yields the protein CASSLEAAGGQFF. Variable domain in full (rest from reference TRBV11-2 and TRBJ2-1): EAGVAQSPRYKIIEKRQSVAFWCNPISGHATLYWYQQILGQGPKLLIQFQNNGVVDDSQLPKDRFSAERLKGVDSTLKIQPAKLEDSAVYLCASSLEAAGGQFFGPGTRLTVL.

The chain uses TRBV7-2 and TRBJ2-7; D uncertain. V was shortened by 0 bases and J by 1 base, with 7 bases between the two germline ends. The CDR3 runs to 14 residues. Germline CDR1 is SGHTA and CDR2 is FQGNSA. The CDR3 DNA follows: TGTGCCAGCAGCTTAGCGGAGTGGTCCTACGAGCAGTACTTC. The encoded protein is CASSLAEWSYEQYF.